Sequencing of this TCR beta chain was carried out in a study of metastatic and nonmetastatic thyroid tumors. Study details: Malignant and benign thyroid patients had repertoires compared in peripheral blood and tumor or nodule tissue. Study observations and caveats: Benign nodules were reported to have significantly lower TCR beta diversity than malignant thyroid tumors, in blood and tumor.

Nobody among the patients had been given any treatment before thyroid surgery. The germline gives CDR1 SGHTA, CDR2 FQGNSA. V gave up 4 bases and J gave up 2 bases; unmatched junction bases: 3. The CDR3 is made up of 14 amino acids. Per the authors' pipeline: Variation in CDR3 across clinicopathological groups served as the basis for constructing a distant-metastasis classifier in papillary thyroid cancer. TCRdb re-processed the PCR reads through MiXCR. The V and J calls reflect TCRdb's pipeline rather than the authors' work. The repertoire holds around 19,000 clones, approximately 16% seen once, with more than 9% in the top ten. This clone has a count of ten or more. Its antigen is undetermined.

Sequencing was performed on tumor tissue. The rearrangement links TRBV7-2 to TRBJ2-7; 9 nucleotides align to TRBD2. The receptor comes from a female donor with papillary thyroid cancer or a benign thyroid nodule (not recorded which). Some clones in this sample may be carry-over from other donors' samples. CDR3 sequence: CASSSSGVTYEQYF. Here the CDR3 DNA reads TGTGCCAGCAGCTCTAGCGGGGTTACCTACGAGCAGTACTTC.